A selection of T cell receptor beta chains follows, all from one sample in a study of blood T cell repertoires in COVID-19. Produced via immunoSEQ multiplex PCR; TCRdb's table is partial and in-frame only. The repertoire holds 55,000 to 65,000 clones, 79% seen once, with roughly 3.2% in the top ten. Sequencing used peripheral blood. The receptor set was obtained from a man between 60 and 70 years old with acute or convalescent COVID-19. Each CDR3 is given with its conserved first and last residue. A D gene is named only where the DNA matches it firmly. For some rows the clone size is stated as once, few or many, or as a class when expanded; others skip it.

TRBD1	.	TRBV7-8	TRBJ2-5	TGTGCCAGCAGCGTGTGGACAGGGCAAGAGACCCAGTACTTC	CASSVWTGQETQYF
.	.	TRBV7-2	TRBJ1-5	TGTGCCAGCAGCTTTAATGCAGGGGAACAGCCCCAGCATTTT	CASSFNAGEQPQHF
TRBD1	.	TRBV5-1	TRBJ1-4	TGCGCCAGCAGCTTGGGTGCCCAGGGGGCGCTTAATGAAAAACTGTTTTTT	CASSLGAQGALNEKLFF
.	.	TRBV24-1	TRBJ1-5	TGTGCCCCCGGAGTCTTGTTCCAGCATTTT	CAPGVLFQHF
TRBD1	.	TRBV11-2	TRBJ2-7	TGTGCCAGCAGCTTACATCCGGGACAGAGACTCCACTTC	CASSLHPGQRLHF
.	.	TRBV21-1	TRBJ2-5	TGTGCCAGCAGCCTCGACGGGGAGACCCAGTACTTC	CASSLDGETQYF
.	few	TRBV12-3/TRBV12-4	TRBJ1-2	TGTGCCAGCAGTTTCGACAGAGGTCATGGCTACACCTTC	CASSFDRGHGYTF
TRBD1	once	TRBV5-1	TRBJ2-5	TGCGCCAGTGGACTCGGACAGGGTGGGGAGACCCAGTACTTC	CASGLGQGGETQYF
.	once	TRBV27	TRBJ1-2	TGTGCCAGCAGGGAAGGGAGGTATGGCTACACCTTC	CASREGRYGYTF
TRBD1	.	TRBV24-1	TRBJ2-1	TGTGCCACCAGTGACCTGGGACAGGGGGCTGGGGATGAGCAGTTCTTC	CATSDLGQGAGDEQFF
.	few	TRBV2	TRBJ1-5	TGTGCCAGCAGTGAACATGGGCAGTATACCCAGCCCCAGCATTTT	CASSEHGQYTQPQHF
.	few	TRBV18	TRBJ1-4	TGTGCCAGCTCCCCGGGTGAAAAACTGTTTTTT	CASSPGEKLFF
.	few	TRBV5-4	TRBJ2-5	TGTGCCAGCAGCTTAGGACTGCAAGAGACCCAGTACTTC	CASSLGLQETQYF
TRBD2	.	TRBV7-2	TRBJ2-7	TGTGCCAGCAGCTTGGGGACTAGTTCTCTCTACGAGCAGTACTTC	CASSLGTSSLYEQYF
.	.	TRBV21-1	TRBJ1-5	TGTGCCAGCAGCAAAGCGCTGAGTAGCAATCAGCCCCAGCATTTT	CASSKALSSNQPQHF
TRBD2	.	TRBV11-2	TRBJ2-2	TGTGCCAGCAGCCGTCGACTAGCGGGGGGACCGTTCACCGGGGAGCTGTTTTTT	CASSRRLAGGPFTGELFF
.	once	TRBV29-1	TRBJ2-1	TGCAGCGTTGAGGGACCCGGGACATCAAATGAGCAGTTCTTC	CSVEGPGTSNEQFF
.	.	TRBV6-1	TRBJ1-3	TGTGCCAGCAGTGAAGCCCCTCCTGCACACGGGTCTGGAAACACCATATATTTT	CASSEAPPAHGSGNTIYF
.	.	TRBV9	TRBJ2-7	TGTGCCAGCAGCGTAGAAGGAACTAGCCTCGAGCAGTACTTC	CASSVEGTSLEQYF
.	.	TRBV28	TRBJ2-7	TGTGCCGGCAGGGAGCTCGGTTCCTACGAGCAGTACTTC	CAGRELGSYEQYF
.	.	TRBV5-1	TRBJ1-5	TGCGCAATGGCAGTAAGCAATCAGCCCCAGCATTTT	CAMAVSNQPQHF
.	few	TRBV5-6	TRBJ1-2	TGTGCCAGCAATCGGGAGAGGGTTGACTATGGCTACACCTTC	CASNRERVDYGYTF
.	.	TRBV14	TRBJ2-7	TGTGCCAGCAGCCAAGTGCCTAGGTTAAGCTCCTACGAGCAGTACTTC	CASSQVPRLSSYEQYF
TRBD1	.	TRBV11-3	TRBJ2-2	TGTGCCAGCAGCCTTACGGACAGGGGAGGTTGGACCGGGGAGCTGTTTTTT	CASSLTDRGGWTGELFF
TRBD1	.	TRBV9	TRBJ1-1	TGTGCCAGCAGCCCCAAACCGACAGGGGAGACTGAAGCTTTCTTT	CASSPKPTGETEAFF
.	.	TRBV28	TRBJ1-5	TGTGCCAGCAGTTTTGCCCCCTCCTGGGGACACCGGGGCAATCAGCCCCAGCATTTT	CASSFAPSWGHRGNQPQHF
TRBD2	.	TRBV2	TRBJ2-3	TGTGCCAGCCGCGAAGGGCGGGGGGGCACAGATACGCAGTATTTT	CASREGRGGTDTQYF
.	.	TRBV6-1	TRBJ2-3	TGTGCCAGCAGTGAAGCCTGGCGGGTCCCTAGCACAGATACGCAGTATTTT	CASSEAWRVPSTDTQYF